This entry lists 28 T cell receptor beta chains sequenced from one sample in a study of T-cell memory formation after mild COVID-19. Via MiXCR, TCRdb re-called the 5' RACE reads, giving one row per CDR3 protein. The sample has around 100,000 distinct CDR3 sequences; approximately 12% are singletons. Sequencing was performed on PBMCs or a T cell subset sorted from them (not recorded which). These TCRs come from a man younger than 30 who had mild COVID-19 (a few samples of this study predate the infection). Cell type and time point are not known.

This clonotype was found a few times. The chain combines TRBV28 with TRBJ2-3, with a tentative D call TRBD1 (7 bases). This CDR3 contains 15 residues. Trimming stripped 6 bases from V and 4 bases from J, with 17 bases between. Germline CDR1 reads MDHEN; CDR2 reads SYDVKM. This CDR3 reads CASRPQGGGPDTQYF. For the CDR3, the DNA is TGTGCCAGCAGACCTCAGGGGGGAGGCCCAGATACGCAGTATTTT.

The chain recombines TRBV20-1 with TRBJ1-1, with 11 bases aligning to TRBD1. V shed 6 bases and J 5 bases; nucleotides not matched to a gene: 5. Germline V gives CDR1 DFQATT, CDR2 SNEGSKA (reference sequence). The CDR3 has 13 residues. The CDR3 DNA is TGCAGTGCCGGACAGGGGGCGGGTACTGAAGCTTTCTTT. It yields the protein CSAGQGAGTEAFF.

The table lists this clonotype with a few counts. The J gene is TRBJ1-4, the V gene TRBV5-6; TRBD1 might be the D (6 bases). The CDR3 has 14 residues. Trimming pared 4 bases from V and 8 bases from J, leaving 15 bases between. From germline, CDR1 is SGHDT and CDR2 YYEEEE. The CDR3 region has the DNA TGTGCCAGCAGCATCGACGGGGGGCGCGAAAAACTGTTTTTT. As protein: CASSIDGGREKLFF.

This clonotype was counted at least ten times. The rearrangement joins TRBV20-1 to TRBJ2-1; 7 bases fit TRBD2. The CDR3 consists of 15 residues. The germline V gene has CDR1 DFQATT and CDR2 SNEGSKA (reference sequence). The ends lost 0 bases at V and 2 bases at J; junction bases unmatched: 4. The CDR3 sequence is CSARDPAGPYNEQFF. The CDR3, as DNA: TGCAGTGCTAGAGATCCAGCGGGGCCCTACAATGAGCAGTTCTTC.

Many counts were recorded for this clonotype. The V gene is TRBV12-3 or TRBV12-4, the J gene TRBJ2-1; D might be TRBD2 (5 bases). V was cut by 5 bases and J by 7 bases, with 15 bases left in between. The CDR3 is 14 amino acids. For the CDR3, the DNA is TGTGCCAGCAGTACGCAAGGCCCGGGGAATGAGCAGTTCTTC. As protein: CASSTQGPGNEQFF.

This clonotype was seen a few times. The chain has TRBV28 and TRBJ2-4, with no clear D. The ends were cut back, 5 bases at V and 0 bases at J, with 11 bases in the middle. This CDR3 is built from 15 residues. In germline, CDR1 is MDHEN, CDR2 SYDVKM. The CDR3 protein is CASSPRLGAKNIQYF. CDR3 coding DNA: TGTGCCAGCAGTCCGAGACTGGGAGCCAAAAACATTCAGTACTTC.

The rearrangement links TRBV5-4 to TRBJ2-3; no clear D. Germline V gene lookup returns CDR1 SGHNT and CDR2 YYREEE (reference sequence). The CDR3 spans 11 residues. Trimming cost V 0 bases and J 4 bases, with 0 bases left between them. This CDR3 is CASSLADTQYF. The CDR3 DNA reads as TGTGCCAGCAGCTTGGCAGATACGCAGTATTTT.

The sample holds a few counts of this clonotype. The genes are TRBV6-5 and TRBJ2-3, with D perhaps TRBD1 (6 bases). The germline gives CDR1 MNHEY, CDR2 SVGAGI. The CDR3 totals 14 residues. The ends were cut back, 2 bases at V and 0 bases at J, with 6 bases in the middle. The CDR3 sequence is CASSYGQSTDTQYF. CDR3 DNA: TGTGCCAGCAGTTACGGACAGAGCACAGATACGCAGTATTTT.

This clonotype was counted at least ten times. V usage is TRBV7-2 and J usage is TRBJ2-3; 11 bases are a match to TRBD2. Per germline, CDR1 SGHTA and CDR2 FQGNSA. This CDR3 spans 15 amino acids. The V gene end was trimmed by 4 bases and the J gene end by 2 bases; junction bases not matched to a gene: 2. The CDR3: CASSSTSGDTDTQYF. The CDR3 DNA follows: TGTGCCAGCAGCTCGACTAGCGGGGACACAGATACGCAGTATTTT.

The CDR3 DNA follows: TGTGCCAGCAGTACGGACGTAACGGAGTCGGGCGAGCAGTACTTC. Amino acids: CASSTDVTESGEQYF. This chain links TRBV27 with TRBJ2-7, with D unresolved. The CDR3 spans 15 residues. V was shortened by 5 bases and J by 6 bases, with 20 bases between the two germline ends. The germline CDR1 and CDR2 sequences are MNHEY and SMNVEV (reference sequence).

The chain combines TRBV28 with TRBJ2-1, with D perhaps TRBD1 (6 bases). V was cut by 6 bases and J by 2 bases, with 20 bases left in between. Germline CDR1 and CDR2: MDHEN and SYDVKM. This CDR3 contains 17 residues. The CDR3 DNA reads TGTGCCAGCAGGCCGCCCGAATTGGGGGCAGCCTACAATGAGCAGTTCTTC. This encodes CASRPPELGAAYNEQFF.

This clonotype was seen a handful of times. The V and J genes are TRBV15 and TRBJ2-7, with a tentative D call TRBD2 (6 bases). The CDR3 contains 16 residues. V was pared by 3 bases and J by 5 bases, with 20 bases between. The germline CDR1 and CDR2 sequences are LNHNV and YYDKDF (reference sequence). The CDR3 bases are TGTGCCACCAGCAGGAGCAGGAGGGTCGGAGGCGACGAGCAGTACGTC. Translated, it gives CATSRSRRVGGDEQYV.

A few counts support this clonotype. The CDR3 coding sequence is TGCAGTGCTTGGACAGTAAAAAGCTCCTACGAGCAGTACGTC. This gives the protein CSAWTVKSSYEQYV. The V and J genes are TRBV20-1 and TRBJ2-7, with D possibly matching TRBD1 (6 bases). Trimming removed 5 bases from V and 0 bases from J, with 14 bases in between. This CDR3 region has 14 residues. Looked up from germline, CDR1 is DFQATT and CDR2 is SNEGSKA (reference sequence).

The chain couples TRBV3-1 to TRBJ2-7, with 8 positions matching TRBD1. V was pared by 4 bases and J by 5 bases, with 7 bases of the junction left unmatched. The CDR3 is 14 amino acids. The germline gives CDR1 LGHDT, CDR2 YNNKEL (reference sequence). The CDR3 nucleotides read TGTGCCAGCAGCCGCGACAGGGGTATCGACGAGCAGTACTTC. Translated, it gives CASSRDRGIDEQYF.

This clonotype was recorded many times. This chain connects TRBV5-1 to TRBJ2-5; 7 bases are shared with TRBD1. J was trimmed by 4 bases and V by 5 bases; bases with no gene match: 11. The CDR3 covers 15 residues. CDR1 is SGHRS and CDR2 is YFSETQ in the germline V gene. The CDR3 is CASRGQQGTGETQYF. CDR3 in DNA: TGCGCCAGCAGAGGACAACAGGGGACCGGAGAGACCCAGTACTTC.

This clonotype was observed a handful of times. The V call is TRBV24-1, the J call TRBJ2-2; no clear D. There are 14 residues in the CDR3. V was clipped by 4 bases and J by 2 bases, with 7 bases between them. CDR1 is KGHDR and CDR2 is SFDVKD in the germline V gene. As DNA, the CDR3 is TGTGCCACCAGTGAATCCGCTAACACCGGGGAGCTGTTTTTT. This sequence encodes CATSESANTGELFF.

This clonotype appeared a few times. The chain couples TRBV4-3 to TRBJ2-7, with 7 bases fitting TRBD1. Germline V gene lookup returns CDR1 LGHNA and CDR2 YSLEER. This CDR3 comprises 14 residues. Trimming cost V 2 bases and J 6 bases; bases outside gene matches: 7. The DNA of the CDR3 is TGCGCCAGCAGCCAACGGACAGGTGTATCCGAGCAGTACTTC. Translation gives CASSQRTGVSEQYF.

CDR3 loop: CASSYGTTNTEAFF. The CDR3, as DNA: TGTGCCAGCAGTTACGGGACAACCAACACTGAAGCTTTCTTT. V gene TRBV6-5 combines with J gene TRBJ1-1; D might be TRBD1 (6 bases). The CDR3 extends over 14 amino acids. Germline CDR1 reads MNHEY; CDR2 reads SVGAGI. Deletions cut 2 bases from V and 2 bases from J, with 9 bases between.

This clonotype was recorded many times. This chain joins TRBV5-1 and TRBJ2-1, with D maybe TRBD1 (6 bases). Germline-derived CDR1 and CDR2 are SGHRS and YFSETQ. The germline V and J ends were trimmed by 1 base and 4 bases, with 9 bases remaining between them. The length of the CDR3 is 14 residues. This chain's CDR3 is CASSLLGQYNEQFF. CDR3 in DNA: TGCGCCAGCAGCTTGCTAGGACAGTACAATGAGCAGTTCTTC. Full variable domain (outside the CDR3, taken from reference TRBV5-1 and TRBJ2-1): KAGVTQTPRYLIKTRGQQVTLSCSPISGHRSVSWYQQTPGQGLQFLFEYFSETQRNKGNFPGRFSGRQFSNSRSEMNVSTLELGDSALYLCASSLLGQYNEQFFGPGTRLTVL.

This chain uses TRBV11-2 with TRBJ2-7, with D uncertain. There are 14 residues in the CDR3. Trimming cost V 1 base and J 1 base, with 8 bases left between them. CDR1 is SGHAT and CDR2 is FQNNGV in the germline V gene. The CDR3 DNA follows: TGTGCCAGCAGCTTAGGAAAAAGATCCTACGAGCAGTACTTC. Translated: CASSLGKRSYEQYF. Looking up the rest from reference TRBV11-2 and TRBJ2-7 gives the full variable domain: EAGVAQSPRYKIIEKRQSVAFWCNPISGHATLYWYQQILGQGPKLLIQFQNNGVVDDSQLPKDRFSAERLKGVDSTLKIQPAKLEDSAVYLCASSLGKRSYEQYFGPGTRLTVT.

This clonotype occurred a few times. The V call is TRBV12-3 or TRBV12-4, the J call TRBJ2-7; D is unresolved. The CDR3 is 14 amino acids. The V end lost 3 bases, the J end lost 4 bases, and 13 bases lay between the germline ends. This CDR3 is CASSFKVRGYEQYF. In nucleotides, the CDR3 is TGTGCCAGCAGTTTTAAGGTTCGCGGTTACGAGCAGTACTTC.

This chain uses TRBV6-2 or TRBV6-3 with TRBJ2-7, with 10 bases fitting TRBD2. The length of the CDR3 is 15 residues. With 6 bases clipped from V and 0 bases from J, the junction kept 5 bases outside the gene matches. Germline V gene lookup returns CDR1 MNHEY and CDR2 SVGEGT. CDR3 amino acids: CASSRGLAASYEQYV. CDR3 coding DNA: TGTGCCAGCAGCCGAGGACTAGCGGCCTCCTACGAGCAGTACGTC.

The rearrangement uses TRBV27 and TRBJ2-7; tentatively, D is TRBD2 (5 bases). Per the germline V gene, CDR1 is MNHEY and CDR2 is SMNVEV (reference sequence). Trimming pared 5 bases from V and 0 bases from J, leaving 8 bases between. The CDR3 has 13 residues. This chain's CDR3 is CASSERASYEQYV. The CDR3, as DNA: TGTGCCAGCAGTGAGAGGGCCTCCTACGAGCAGTACGTC.

For this clonotype: No DNA is shown, since the ends of the CDR3 on it are uncertain; the CDR3 is the one TCRdb lists. J is TRBJ1-4 and V is TRBV21-1. TRBV21-1 is annotated as a pseudogene. The length of the CDR3 is 14 amino acids, counting both ends. CDR3 protein: CASSKQQLMKNCFF.

There are a few counts of this clonotype. The chain uses TRBV11-2 and TRBJ1-2, with D perhaps matching TRBD1 (5 bases). V was cut by 5 bases and J by 4 bases, with 20 bases left in between. CDR1 is SGHAT, CDR2 FQNNGV, per germline. This CDR3 spans 16 amino acids. The CDR3 region has the DNA TGTGCCAGCAGCATCCTACCCGCGGGTGGGGGCTATGGCTACACCTTC. Protein sequence: CASSILPAGGGYGYTF.

This clonotype appeared a few times. This rearrangement joins TRBV6-5 to TRBJ2-7; D is perhaps TRBD2 (6 bases). The CDR3 has 15 residues. Germline V gene sequence: CDR1 MNHEY, CDR2 SVGAGI. V was pared by 7 bases and J by 2 bases, with 18 bases between. CDR3: CASTFGAGSAYEQYF. In nucleotides, the CDR3 is TGTGCCAGCACCTTCGGAGCGGGCAGTGCCTACGAGCAGTACTTC.

V usage is TRBV27 and J usage is TRBJ2-3; 13 bases fit TRBD2. Germline V gene data show CDR1 as MNHEY and CDR2 as SMNVEV (reference sequence). The CDR3 consists of 16 residues. Trimming removed 5 bases from V and 3 bases from J; junction bases left unmatched: 5. The CDR3 DNA is TGTGCCAGCAGTCGGACTAGCGGGGGCCTTACAGATACGCAGTATTTT. Protein product: CASSRTSGGLTDTQYF.

This clonotype came up a few times. The chain recombines TRBV27 with TRBJ2-3; 11 nucleotides align to TRBD2. J lost 2 bases, V lost 5 bases, and 6 bases had no gene match. Germline CDR1 is MNHEY and CDR2 is SMNVEV (reference sequence). This CDR3 has 16 amino acids. The CDR3 here is CASSVLAGAITDTQYF. In nucleotides, the CDR3 is TGTGCCAGCAGTGTACTAGCGGGGGCCATCACAGATACGCAGTATTTT.